This T cell receptor (beta chain) is drawn from a study of shared clonotypes between healthy human individuals (dated by TCRdb to about 2020). About the full investigation: A few men and two women, aged 18 to 49 years, made up the cohort. For each donor, CD4 naive and CD4 memory were each run on three plates, CD8 naive on two plates, and CD8 memory on one plate. The study deeply sequenced blood TCR repertoires of about 5 healthy adults to estimate repertoire size and the extent of clonotype sharing between individuals. To increase sequencing depth and limit assay-specific biases, different laboratories used diverse techniques to prepare libraries and sequence TCR repertoires. Each donor's leukapheresis produced roughly between roughly 0.9 and 8.9 billion PBMCs. General conclusions and limits of the study: Only blood was sampled, and tissue TCR repertoires likely differ from those in blood. Even with the large sequencing depth, rarefaction of the sorted-subset datasets indicated that sequencing was incomplete. Pairwise subsampling indicated that sequencing depth was expected to affect the degree of clonotype sharing among donors. Approximately 4.8% of naive CD4, 3% to 3.5% of naive CD8, roughly 2.4% of memory CD4, and more than 0.35% of memory CD8 clonotypes were shared across a few donors. Because the study included only a small number of donors, the genetic and exposure-history diversity represented was limited. Naive subsets generally had larger estimated clonotype richness than memory subsets. Compared with non-shared clonotypes, clonotypes shared by all four sorted-subset donors had higher generation probabilities.

Donors were healthy HIV-negative adults with no recently reported acute infections or vaccinations. Only Caucasian adults living in Nashville, Tennessee, USA were represented among the donors. Magnetic negative selection was used to enrich CD4+ T cells, after which naive cells were positively selected on CD45RA and the negative fraction became the memory subset. Blood was collected by leukapheresis, and PBMCs were isolated by Ficoll-Histopaque density gradient centrifugation and then cryopreserved in liquid nitrogen vapor phase. Analytical flow cytometry was used to check the purity and quantity of every magnetically sorted T cell population. Genomic DNA was isolated from each sorted fraction and quantified by UV absorbance on a Nanodrop 2000c. Using the deep immunoSEQ assay, multiplex PCR amplified TCR CDR3 regions from genomic DNA. Extracted genomic DNA from each cell subset was distributed evenly across all wells of several immunoSEQ 96-well plates, and each plate was treated as a replicate. For sorted subsets, around 200 ng genomic DNA, equal to approximately 30,000 T cell genomes, was loaded into each replicate PCR. The purified libraries were quantified using a Qubit 3.0 fluorometer, sized with a Bioanalyzer 2100, and then quantified again using the KAPA Library Quantification kit. A separate single-read 150-cycle Illumina NextSeq 550 flow cell was used to sequence each immunoSEQ 96-well plate. Processing in the source paper ran as follows. Because only junctional sequences without quality scores were contained in the immunoSEQ output, filtering matching that applied to full-length reads could not be performed. To assign V/J genes and CDR3, sequences were annotated against IMGT germline references using PyIR, a Python wrapper for IgBLAST v1.9. Reads were filtered out if the reads had weak V/J assignments (E-value above 1e-6), no CDR3, stop codons, out-of-frame junctions, or ambiguous translated residues. V3J clonotypes were defined as sequences sharing an identical inferred V gene, J gene, and CDR3 amino acid sequence. To compute the percentage overlap between repertoires, the number of shared unique clonotypes was divided by the size of the smaller repertoire. Three approaches were used to assess repertoire richness: RTK rarefaction, the Chao1 estimator, and Recon v2.1 estimates of unobserved clonotypes. Generation probabilities were computed with OLGA for all TCRbeta clonotypes obtained by the gDNA method from several donors. In TCRdb, the immuneACCESS table is reduced to in-frame sequences with V and J assigned. These tables do not hold every clone; where another copy was compared, an unresolved V gene accounts for under half, and the others remain unexplained. Clone size and V and J calls were adopted from that table, with D and trimming inferred from the DNA. This sample is represented by over a million clones; 60% to 80% of them were singletons. About 1.5% of the sample belongs to the ten largest clones.

This clone showed up just a few times. Its binding antigen is unknown. Qualities for individual bases were not recorded, and no much larger clone is one base off. The germline V and J ends show losses of 4 bases and 13 bases respectively, and no gene match explains 10 bases of the junction. The CDR3 runs 14 residues from the cysteine to the phenylalanine. Solely the CDR3 DNA is kept, with 42 bases framed from the first base. As encoded in the germline V gene, CDR1 is ENHRY while CDR2 is SYGVKD. This clonotype was sampled from a young man in good health. Sequencing was done on a sample of memory CD4+ T cells sorted from blood. The label giving this sample's cell subset or site can be read as: CD45RA-negative fraction. The receptor chain draws on TRBV10-3 and TRBJ1-6; the central 7 bases match TRBD1. CDR3 loop: CAISVRPDRAPLHF. The DNA sequence is given as TGTGCCATCAGTGTTCGACCCGACAGGGCCCCCCTCCACTTT.